The 10 T cell receptor beta chains presented below share a single source sample, sequenced in a study of T cells after yellow fever vaccination. TCRdb independently ran MiXCR on the 5' RACE reads; one entry per CDR3 protein. The sample comprises hundreds of thousands of distinct CDR3 sequences, around 3.6% of which are singletons, and around a quarter rests with the top ten. Sequencing was performed on PBMCs, taken on the day of the yellow fever booster vaccination. Receptors were obtained from a man between 18 and 29 years old who received the YFV17D yellow fever vaccine.

This clonotype was detected many times. The rearrangement uses TRBV29-1 and TRBJ2-7, with D unclear. V lost 0 bases to trimming and J lost 4 bases, with 16 bases between them. CDR3 length: 15 residues. Germline V lookup: CDR1 SQVTM, CDR2 ANQGSEA. CDR3 nucleotide sequence: TGCAGCGTTGAAGAAGTAGTTAGGACGCCATACGAGCAGTACTTC. Amino acids: CSVEEVVRTPYEQYF.

In its sample, this clonotype was seen a few times. The J gene is TRBJ2-2, the V gene TRBV6-5, with 7 bases aligning to TRBD2. This CDR3 comprises 16 residues. CDR1 and CDR2 (germline): MNHEY, SVGAGI. Germline trimming cut 6 bases from V and 2 bases from J; bases unmatched to any gene: 9. CDR3 coding DNA: TGTGCCAGCAGAAATCCCCAGCGGGGAAACACCGGGGAGCTGTTTTTT. This codes for CASRNPQRGNTGELFF.

This clonotype was seen a handful of times. This chain uses TRBV20-1 with TRBJ2-1; D perhaps matches TRBD1 (5 bases). Germline V CDR1 and CDR2: DFQATT, SNEGSKA (reference sequence). V shed 0 bases and J shed 4 bases, with 13 bases lying between them. This CDR3 has 15 residues. CDR3: CSARDSTGQYNEQFF. The CDR3 bases are TGCAGTGCTAGAGATAGTACTGGACAATACAATGAGCAGTTCTTC.

In its sample, this clonotype was seen many times. The chain carries TRBV7-2 and TRBJ1-1; D might be TRBD1 (5 bases). The germline CDR1 and CDR2 sequences are SGHTA and FQGNSA. V lost 4 bases to trimming and J lost 2 bases, with 5 bases between them. This CDR3 contains 12 residues. DNA for the CDR3: TGTGCCAGCAGCTGGGACAACACTGAAGCTTTCTTT. Its translation: CASSWDNTEAFF.

This chain uses TRBV15 with TRBJ1-3; D not resolved. V gave up 0 bases and J gave up 4 bases, with 7 bases separating them. Germline CDR1 and CDR2: LNHNV and YYDKDF (reference sequence). The CDR3 loop spans 14 amino acids. The CDR3 nucleotides read TGTGCCACCAGCAGAGATGGCGTAGGAAACACCATATATTTT. Residues: CATSRDGVGNTIYF.

This chain joins TRBV7-2 and TRBJ2-1, with D possibly TRBD2 on 5 matching bases. The V gene lost 3 bases and the J gene lost 3 bases, with 9 bases spanning the gap. The CDR3 loop spans 14 amino acids. CDR1 and CDR2 (germline): SGHTA, FQGNSA. The CDR3 loop is CASSFTEGYNEQFF. Written as DNA, the CDR3 is TGTGCCAGCAGCTTTACAGAGGGCTACAATGAGCAGTTCTTC.

This clonotype was detected ten times or more. V gene TRBV7-3 combines with J gene TRBJ2-1; the D gene is possibly TRBD2 (7 bases). There are 15 residues in the CDR3. Germline-derived CDR1 and CDR2 are SGHTA and FQGTGA. V was trimmed by 4 bases and J by 5 bases, leaving 15 bases between them. DNA of the CDR3: TGTGCCAGCAGCTGGATCGGGGGGCTCGACAATGAGCAGTTCTTC. Amino acid sequence: CASSWIGGLDNEQFF.

This clonotype was detected ten times or more. This chain connects TRBV7-2 to TRBJ2-3; 10 nucleotides match TRBD2. This CDR3 contains 16 residues. V was clipped by 5 bases and J by 1 base; unmatched bases: 6. In germline, CDR1 is SGHTA, CDR2 FQGNSA. The CDR3 protein is CASSIRLAGGTDTQYF. The CDR3 bases are TGTGCCAGCAGCATCCGGCTAGCGGGGGGCACAGATACGCAGTATTTT.

This clonotype occurred many times. V usage is TRBV5-1 and J usage is TRBJ2-3; a possible D gene is TRBD1 (6 bases). V was shortened by 1 base and J by 4 bases, with 13 bases between the two germline ends. Germline CDR1 is SGHRS and CDR2 is YFSETQ. The CDR3 covers 15 residues. The CDR3 bases are TGCGCCAGCAGCTTGAGACAGGCGACGGCAGATACGCAGTATTTT. Its translation is CASSLRQATADTQYF.

In its sample, this clonotype was seen a few times. The chain recombines TRBV12-3 or TRBV12-4 with TRBJ1-5, with D uncertain. V was clipped by 5 bases and J by 7 bases, with 15 bases between them. CDR3 length: 14 residues. For the CDR3, the DNA is TGTGCCAGCAGTCCGAGACTGGCGGGGCAGCCCCAGCATTTT. Residues: CASSPRLAGQPQHF.